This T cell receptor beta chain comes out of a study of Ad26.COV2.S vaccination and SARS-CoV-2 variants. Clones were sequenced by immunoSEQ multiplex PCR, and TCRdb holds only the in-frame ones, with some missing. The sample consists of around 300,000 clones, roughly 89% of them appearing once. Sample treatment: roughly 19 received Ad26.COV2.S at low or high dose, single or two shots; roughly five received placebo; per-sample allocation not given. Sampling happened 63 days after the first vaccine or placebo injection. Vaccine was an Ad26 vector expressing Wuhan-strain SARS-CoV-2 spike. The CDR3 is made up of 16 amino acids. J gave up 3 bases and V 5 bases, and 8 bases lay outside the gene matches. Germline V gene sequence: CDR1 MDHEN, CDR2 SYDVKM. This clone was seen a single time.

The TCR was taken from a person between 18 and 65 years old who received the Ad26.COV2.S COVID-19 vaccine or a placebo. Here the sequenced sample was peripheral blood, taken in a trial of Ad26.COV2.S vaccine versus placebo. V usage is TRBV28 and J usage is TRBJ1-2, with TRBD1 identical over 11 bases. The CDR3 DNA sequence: TGTGCCAGCAGTGCAACGGGACAGGGGGTTTACTATGGCTACACCTTC. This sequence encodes CASSATGQGVYYGYTF.